Following are 27 T cell receptor beta chains from one sample sequenced in a study of blood T cell repertoires in COVID-19. Clones were sequenced by immunoSEQ multiplex PCR, and TCRdb holds only the in-frame ones, with some missing. In the table there are 110,000 to 150,000 clones, around three quarters of which are singletons. The specimen sequenced was peripheral blood. Source of these receptors: a man in his 60s with acute or convalescent COVID-19.

The chain uses TRBV5-8 and TRBJ2-1; unclear D gene. Germline CDR1 reads SGHTS; CDR2 reads YDEGEE. Trimming took 0 bases from V and 0 from J, leaving 4 bases between them. This CDR3 comprises 14 residues. As DNA, the CDR3 is TGTGCCAGCAGCTTGGGACTCTCCTACAATGAGCAGTTCTTC. It translates to CASSLGLSYNEQFF.

The chain couples TRBV19 to TRBJ2-5; D remains ambiguous. Between the trimmed V and J ends, which lost 2 bases and 5 bases, there was a span of 12 bases. CDR1 is LNHDA, CDR2 SQIVND, per germline (reference sequence). The CDR3 totals 14 residues. The CDR3: CASSIRWNGETQYF. CDR3 DNA sequence: TGTGCCAGTAGTATAAGGTGGAACGGGGAGACCCAGTACTTC.

This CDR3 reads CASSYDGSPSYEQYF. In DNA, the CDR3 is TGTGCCAGCAGTTATGACGGGAGCCCCTCCTACGAGCAGTACTTC. The rearrangement uses TRBV6-5 and TRBJ2-7; D is possibly TRBD2 (6 bases). Per the germline V gene, CDR1 is MNHEY and CDR2 is SVGAGI. The CDR3 loop spans 15 amino acids. V lost 3 bases to trimming and J lost 0 bases, with 12 bases between them.

This sequence joins TRBV28 and TRBJ2-7; D not resolved. This CDR3 has 15 residues. V was pared by 8 bases and J by 3 bases, with 20 bases between. Germline V lookup: CDR1 MDHEN, CDR2 SYDVKM. This CDR3 is CASGPRLTVFYEQYF. DNA of the CDR3: TGTGCCAGCGGGCCCCGGCTGACGGTTTTCTACGAGCAGTACTTC.

CDR3 sequence: CASKGLSELYNEQFF. The CDR3, as DNA: TGTGCCAGTAAAGGACTCTCCGAGCTCTACAATGAGCAGTTCTTC. V and J are TRBV19 and TRBJ2-1, with a weak D call TRBD2 (5 bases). Per germline, CDR1 LNHDA and CDR2 SQIVND (reference sequence). The CDR3 consists of 15 residues. Trimming took 7 bases from V and 3 from J, leaving 16 bases between them.

Only a few counts were recorded for this clone. The chain couples TRBV3-1 (or the pseudogene TRBV3-2) to TRBJ1-1; no clear D gene. Trimming took off 4 bases at V and 1 base at J, with 13 bases between the two ends. The CDR3 is 15 amino acids. Germline CDR1 and CDR2: LGHDT and YNNKEL (reference sequence). CDR3 in DNA: TGTGCCAGCAGCCTCCCTTTACTCCCGAACACTGAAGCTTTCTTT. This sequence encodes CASSLPLLPNTEAFF.

J is TRBJ2-7 and V is TRBV12-3 or TRBV12-4; D might be TRBD1 (5 bases). V was shortened by 1 base and J by 4 bases, with 8 bases between the two germline ends. This CDR3 is 13 amino acids long. This CDR3 is CASSLETEYEQYF. CDR3 bases: TGTGCCAGCAGTTTAGAGACAGAATACGAGCAGTACTTC.

This clone appeared once. V is TRBV2 and J is TRBJ1-2; D possibly corresponds to TRBD1 (5 bases). In germline, CDR1 is SNHLY, CDR2 FYNNEI. Trimming took 6 bases from V and 6 from J, leaving 23 bases between them. CDR3 length: 16 amino acids. CDR3: CASSKRGQGLRNGYTF. CDR3 DNA: TGTGCCAGCAGCAAGAGAGGACAAGGCTTAAGAAATGGCTACACCTTC.

The chain has TRBV18 and TRBJ2-7; 9 nucleotides line up with TRBD1. The germline CDR1 and CDR2 sequences are KGHSH and LQKENI. The CDR3 is 15 amino acids. V trimming: 6 bases; J trimming: 3 bases; junction bases outside the gene matches: 9. The CDR3 DNA is TGTGCCAGCTCGACAAATTCGGGACAGGGCTACGAGCAGTACTTC. Its translation is CASSTNSGQGYEQYF.

This chain links TRBV23-1 with TRBJ2-7, with D tentatively TRBD2 (6 bases). TRBV23-1 belongs to the ORF category, with a function that is uncertain. Trimming pared 6 bases from V and 4 bases from J, leaving 19 bases between. This CDR3 is 15 amino acids long. The CDR3, as DNA: TGCGCCAGCAGACAAAACGGGACTCCTAGATACGAGCAGTACTTC. Translation gives CASRQNGTPRYEQYF.

The rearrangement uses TRBV7-6 and TRBJ2-5; 7 bases match TRBD2. The CDR3 sequence is 19 residues long. Trimming removed 4 bases from V and 3 bases from J; junction bases left unmatched: 20. Germline V gives CDR1 SGHVS, CDR2 FNYEAQ. The CDR3 bases are TGTGCCAGCAGCTCACCCGCCCGGGGGAAGCGGGACTTTGAAGAGACCCAGTACTTC. Translated: CASSSPARGKRDFEETQYF.

On this clone itself: The junction shows a germline mismatch at one end, possibly a read error. This rearrangement joins TRBV10-3 to TRBJ2-7, with a weak D call TRBD2 (5 bases). Per the germline V gene, CDR1 is ENHRY and CDR2 is SYGVKD. This CDR3 has 15 amino acids. The CDR3 here is CAISADRPGSSEQYF. DNA for the CDR3: TGTGCCATCAGTGCCGACCGCCCGGGGTCCTCCGAGCAGTACTTC.

This clone was seen a few times. The rearrangement uses TRBV4-2 and TRBJ2-7; 8 nucleotides match TRBD2. This CDR3 contains 16 residues. J gave up 1 base and V 4 bases, and 9 bases lay outside the gene matches. Germline values: CDR1 LGHNA, CDR2 YNFKEQ. The CDR3 DNA reads TGTGCCAGCAGCCGGGGGGGAGCTAGCGGGTCCTACGAGCAGTACTTC. Protein product: CASSRGGASGSYEQYF.

The chain carries TRBV14 and TRBJ2-1; 7 bases map to TRBD2. The trim removed 1 base at V and 2 bases at J, leaving 5 bases unmatched. Germline CDR1 is SGHDN and CDR2 is FVKESK. The CDR3 totals 16 residues. The CDR3 DNA is TGTGCCAGCAGCCAAGGTAGCGGGCTAGCCTACAATGAGCAGTTCTTC. Translating gives CASSQGSGLAYNEQFF.

The V gene is TRBV5-6, the J gene TRBJ2-1; 8 bases fit TRBD1. The J segment lost 7 bases and the V segment lost 2 bases, leaving 8 bases of the junction unmatched. Germline assignment: CDR1 SGHDT and CDR2 YYEEEE. This CDR3 is 15 amino acids long. In nucleotides, the CDR3 is TGTGCCAGCAGCTTCGGACAGGGAGGAAATAATGAGCAGTTCTTC. Translation gives CASSFGQGGNNEQFF.

CDR3 amino acids: CATRGGSDTQYF. CDR3 sequence (DNA): TGTGCCACCAGGGGAGGGTCGGATACGCAGTATTTT. The chain links TRBV24-1 to TRBJ2-3; 7 nucleotides line up with TRBD2. V gave up 7 bases and J gave up 6 bases; unmatched junction bases: 3. The germline V gene encodes CDR1 KGHDR and CDR2 SFDVKD. The CDR3 extends over 12 amino acids.

The rearrangement joins TRBV11-2 to TRBJ2-7; TRBD2 aligns across 15 bases. Trimming at V came to 3 bases and at J to 1 base, leaving 1 base not matched to a gene. This CDR3 spans 16 amino acids. Germline V gene lookup returns CDR1 SGHAT and CDR2 FQNNGV. CDR3 amino acids: CASSFGLAGGSYEQYF. The CDR3 coding sequence is TGTGCCAGCAGCTTCGGACTAGCGGGAGGGTCCTACGAGCAGTACTTC.

The chain has TRBV11-2 and TRBJ2-3; TRBD1 matches 8 bases. CDR3 length equals 14 residues. V trimming: 7 bases; J trimming: 8 bases; junction bases outside the gene matches: 11. Germline CDR1 SGHAT, CDR2 FQNNGV. The CDR3 DNA is TGTGCCAGCACAGGACAGGGATGGTCAGGTACGCAGTATTTT. It yields the protein CASTGQGWSGTQYF.

The chain carries TRBV9 and TRBJ2-7; 10 nucleotides agree with TRBD2. Germline V CDR1 and CDR2: SGDLS, YYNGEE. The CDR3 runs to 15 residues. V dropped 0 bases and J dropped 2; count of bases not matched to a gene: 2. CDR3 amino acids: CASSVGTSGPYEQYF. Here the CDR3 DNA reads TGTGCCAGCAGCGTAGGGACTAGCGGACCCTACGAGCAGTACTTC.

This clone was detected only a few times. The rearrangement links TRBV27 to TRBJ2-1, with a possible D match to TRBD1 (6 bases). V dropped 5 bases and J dropped 1 base, with 15 bases sitting between them. Looked up from germline, CDR1 is MNHEY and CDR2 is SMNVEV (reference sequence). The length of the CDR3 is 16 residues. In DNA form, the CDR3 reads TGTGCCAGCAGTCACCGGGACAAAAAGTCCTACAATGAGCAGTTCTTC. Protein sequence: CASSHRDKKSYNEQFF.

The chain is built from TRBV5-8 and TRBJ2-7; possibly TRBD1 for D (5 bases). The CDR3 is 13 residues long. Germline lookup yields CDR1 SGHTS and CDR2 YDEGEE. Trimming removed 3 bases at V and 3 bases at J, with 10 bases between. The CDR3 DNA follows: TGTGCCAGCAGCTCGAAGGACAACTACGAGCAGTACTTC. It yields the protein CASSSKDNYEQYF.

The chain has TRBV4-1 and TRBJ2-5; D is uncertain. Trimming took 1 base from V and 2 from J, leaving 8 bases between them. The CDR3 has 14 amino acids. CDR1 is MGHRA, CDR2 YSYEKL, per germline. The DNA of the CDR3 is TGCGCCAGCAGCCAAGTGCCGGGTCAAGAGACCCAGTACTTC. Translation gives CASSQVPGQETQYF.

This clone was observed a single time. This sequence joins TRBV5-4 and TRBJ2-1; 9 nucleotides line up with TRBD2. Germline V gene sequence: CDR1 SGHNT, CDR2 YYREEE (reference sequence). This CDR3 contains 14 residues. V gave up 6 bases and J gave up 8 bases; unmatched junction bases: 9. CDR3: CASIRWEREDEQFF. The CDR3 nucleotides read TGTGCCAGCATCCGTTGGGAGCGGGAGGATGAGCAGTTCTTC.

The CDR3 DNA reads TGTGCCAGCAGCTTCGTCCTAGCGGGAGAGGGCGAGCAGTACTTC. This codes for CASSFVLAGEGEQYF. V and J are TRBV11-2 and TRBJ2-7; TRBD2 aligns across 10 bases. From germline, CDR1 is SGHAT and CDR2 FQNNGV. V was clipped by 3 bases and J by 6 bases; unmatched bases: 8. The CDR3 has 15 amino acids. The full variable domain, completed using reference TRBV11-2 and TRBJ2-7, is EAGVAQSPRYKIIEKRQSVAFWCNPISGHATLYWYQQILGQGPKLLIQFQNNGVVDDSQLPKDRFSAERLKGVDSTLKIQPAKLEDSAVYLCASSFVLAGEGEQYFGPGTRLTVT.

The chain is built from TRBV3-1 (or the pseudogene TRBV3-2) and TRBJ1-4, with 8 positions matching TRBD1. V trimming: 4 bases; J trimming: 8 bases; junction bases outside the gene matches: 6. Germline values: CDR1 LGHDT, CDR2 YNNKEL (reference sequence). The CDR3 consists of 14 residues. For the CDR3, the DNA is TGTGCCAGCAGCCTGACAGGGGAATTGGAAAAACTGTTTTTT. Protein sequence: CASSLTGELEKLFF.

This rearrangement joins TRBV5-6 to TRBJ2-7, with 11 bases identical to TRBD2. The CDR3 is 14 amino acids. Germline CDR1 SGHDT, CDR2 YYEEEE. Trimming cost V 5 bases and J 3 bases; bases outside gene matches: 4. CDR3 in amino acids: CASSATSGSYEQYF. DNA for the CDR3: TGTGCCAGCAGTGCAACTAGCGGGAGCTACGAGCAGTACTTC.

V gene TRBV5-6 combines with J gene TRBJ2-7; TRBD1 matches at 8 bases. Germline CDR1 reads SGHDT; CDR2 reads YYEEEE. V shed 0 bases, J shed 5 bases, and the junction held 7 bases outside the gene matches. The CDR3 contains 15 residues. CDR3 residues: CASSLGGQGVNEQYF. Here the CDR3 DNA reads TGTGCCAGCAGCTTGGGCGGACAGGGAGTAAACGAGCAGTACTTC.